This T cell receptor (beta chain) was identified during a study of shared T cell receptors in the human thymus. V shed 2 bases and J 5 bases; nucleotides not matched to a gene: 2. The CDR3 extends over 14 amino acids. CDR1 is SGHTA, CDR2 FQGNSA, per germline. Here immunoSEQ multiplex PCR was the method, and the copy in TCRdb shows in-frame clones only, minus some. This sample carries roughly 710,000 clones, approximately 85% of them seen once, and the ten largest clones take over 0.008%. This clone has only a few counts. These data were likewise used in another study, on human thymus T cells.

The sample was thymocytes. The TCR comes from a girl under three years old with a congenital heart defect. V and J are TRBV7-2 and TRBJ1-4, with 7 bases matching TRBD1. The CDR3 sequence is CASSLRQGNEKLFF. The DNA of the CDR3 is TGTGCCAGCAGCTTAAGACAGGGAAATGAAAAACTGTTTTTT. The full variable domain, in which reference TRBV7-2 and TRBJ1-4 provide the parts outside the CDR3, is GAGVSQSPSNKVTEKGKDVELRCDPISGHTALYWYRQSLGQGLEFLIYFQGNSAPDKSGLPSDRFSAERTGGSVSTLTIQRTQQEDSAVYLCASSLRQGNEKLFFGSGTQLSVL.